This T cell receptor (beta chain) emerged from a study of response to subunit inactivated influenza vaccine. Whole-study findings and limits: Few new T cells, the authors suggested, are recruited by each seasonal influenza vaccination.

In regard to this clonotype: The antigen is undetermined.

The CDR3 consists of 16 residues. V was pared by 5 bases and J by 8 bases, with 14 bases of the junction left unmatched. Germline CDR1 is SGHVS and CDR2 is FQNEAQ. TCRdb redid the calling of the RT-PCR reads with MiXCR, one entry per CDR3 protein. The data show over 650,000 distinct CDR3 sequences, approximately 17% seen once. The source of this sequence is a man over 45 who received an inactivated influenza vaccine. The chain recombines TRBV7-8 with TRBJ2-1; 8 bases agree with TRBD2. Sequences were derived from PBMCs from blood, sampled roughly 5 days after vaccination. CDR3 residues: CASSPGRGGDFYEQFF. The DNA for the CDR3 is TGTGCCAGCAGCCCCGGGAGGGGGGGCGATTTTTATGAGCAGTTCTTC.